Reported below is one T cell receptor beta chain. The CDR3 length is 16 residues. With V trimmed by 6 bases and J by 1 base, 8 bases remained unmatched. Germline CDR1 LGHDT, CDR2 YNNKEL (reference sequence). This entry belongs to a study of blood T cell repertoires in COVID-19. Study context: Whether acute or convalescent, the COVID-19 samples came from the United States, Italy and Spain. The cDNA or gDNA used as material had been derived from T cells, B-cell-depleted T cells, or PBMCs.

Source study methods: Cell counts per sample came from amplifying reference gene primers. The data were produced by immunoSEQ multiplex PCR, yet TCRdb's version contains in-frame clones alone and is incomplete. That table furnishes V, J and clone size, whereas the DNA furnished D and trimming. The sample comprises around 200,000 clones, around four fifths of which are singletons, and around 7.9% rests with the top ten. The sequencing sample was made of peripheral blood. This chain connects TRBV3-1 (or the pseudogene TRBV3-2) to TRBJ2-1; 8 bases map to TRBD2. The TCR was taken from a middle-aged man with active or convalescent COVID-19. The CDR3 region is CASRKGERGSYNEQFF. CDR3 bases: TGTGCCAGCAGGAAGGGGGAGCGGGGGTCCTACAATGAGCAGTTCTTC.